This paragraph reports one T cell receptor (beta chain). The source of the sample is a study of shared clonotypes between healthy human individuals. The repertoire was sequenced with immunoSEQ multiplex PCR; TCRdb's copy has only in-frame clones and lacks some. The data contain over 400,000 clones, 70% to 85% of them singletons. Germline V gives CDR1 MDHEN, CDR2 SYDVKM. The trim removed 3 bases at V and 7 bases at J, leaving 7 bases unmatched. This CDR3 has 15 amino acids. The receptor's source is a middle-aged woman in good health. Some clones in this sample may be carry-over from other donors' samples. Sequenced: PBMCs. The J gene is TRBJ1-5, the V gene TRBV28, with 9 bases lining up with TRBD1. The CDR3 loop reads CASSFATGGWQPQHF. DNA of the CDR3: TGTGCCAGCAGTTTTGCCACAGGGGGCTGGCAGCCCCAGCATTTT. The complete variable domain, with remaining parts taken from reference TRBV28 and TRBJ1-5, reads DVKVTQSSRYLVKRTGEKVFLECVQDMDHENMFWYRQDPGLGLRLIYFSYDVKMKEKGDIPEGYSVSREKKERFSLILESASTNQTSMYLCASSFATGGWQPQHFGDGTRLSIL.